This TCR beta chain was captured in a study of blood T cell repertoires in COVID-19. The germline CDR1 and CDR2 sequences are SGHDN and FVKESK. The V and J ends lost 0 bases and 8 bases, in that order; junction bases with no gene match: 8. CDR3 length equals 16 residues. Original handling: Nucleated cell counts were estimated from reference gene primer amplification. The assay was immunoSEQ multiplex PCR, and TCRdb's table has in-frame clones only and misses some. The V and J calls and clone size are taken from that table; D and trimming were inferred from the DNA. The repertoire has 250,000 to 300,000 clones, 85% of them found once; the top ten carry approximately 6.6%.

Input material: PBMCs or T cells enriched from blood (not recorded which). The clonotype was recovered from a woman aged 50 to 65 who had been exposed to COVID-19. This chain joins TRBV14 and TRBJ2-1; 9 bases map to TRBD2. CDR3 DNA: TGTGCCAGCAGCCAAGATATAGGACTAGCGAGCGATGAGCAGTTCTTC. The encoded protein is CASSQDIGLASDEQFF. The complete variable domain, with remaining parts taken from reference TRBV14 and TRBJ2-1, reads EAGVTQFPSHSVIEKGQTVTLRCDPISGHDNLYWYRRVMGKEIKFLLHFVKESKQDESGMPNNRFLAERTGGTYSTLKVQPAELEDSGVYFCASSQDIGLASDEQFFGPGTRLTVL.